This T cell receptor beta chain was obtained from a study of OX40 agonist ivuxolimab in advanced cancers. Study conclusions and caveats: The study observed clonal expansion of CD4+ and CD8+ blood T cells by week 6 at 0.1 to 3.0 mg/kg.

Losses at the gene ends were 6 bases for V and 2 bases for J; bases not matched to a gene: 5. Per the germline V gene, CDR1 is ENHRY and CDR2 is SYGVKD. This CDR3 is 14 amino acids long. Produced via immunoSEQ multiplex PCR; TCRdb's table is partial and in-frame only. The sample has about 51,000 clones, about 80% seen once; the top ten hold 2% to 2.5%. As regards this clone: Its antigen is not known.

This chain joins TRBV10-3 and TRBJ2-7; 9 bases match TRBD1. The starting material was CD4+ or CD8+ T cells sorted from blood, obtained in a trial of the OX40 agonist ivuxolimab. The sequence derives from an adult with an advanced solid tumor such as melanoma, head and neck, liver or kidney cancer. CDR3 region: CAISGQGIPYEQYF. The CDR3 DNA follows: TGTGCCATCAGCGGACAGGGGATCCCCTACGAGCAGTACTTC.